The next 8 T cell receptor beta chains were all read from a single sample in a study of blood T cells in healthy people across ages. Through a sample-barcoded 5' primer and a J-beta primer mix, a second PCR was run for roughly 7 to 11 cycles. TCRdb re-called the 5' RACE reads with MiXCR, one entry per CDR3 protein. The sample holds about 1.4 million distinct CDR3 sequences, roughly 60% seen once. Sequenced sample: blood. The origin of the receptors is a man younger than 30 in good health.

The chain combines TRBV10-3 with TRBJ1-2; D ambiguous. V was cut by 5 bases and J by 0 bases, with 22 bases left in between. The CDR3 covers 18 residues. CDR1 is ENHRY, CDR2 SYGVKD, per germline. CDR3 sequence reads: CAISTTLANSLTNYGYTF. CDR3 coding DNA: TGTGCCATCAGTACCACATTGGCAAACTCCCTAACTAACTATGGCTACACCTTC.

Only a few counts were recorded for this clonotype. V usage is TRBV29-1 and J usage is TRBJ2-2, with 10 bases fitting TRBD1. The junction had 5 bases not matched to a gene; V was cut back by 4 bases and J by 6 bases. CDR3 size: 14 residues. Germline CDR1 and CDR2: SQVTM and ANQGSEA. The CDR3: CSVGGTGVSGELFF. The CDR3 DNA follows: TGCAGCGTTGGGGGGACAGGGGTTTCCGGGGAGCTGTTTTTT.

V gene TRBV5-1 combines with J gene TRBJ2-7; TRBD1 might be the D (7 bases). The DNA end is more similar to TRBJ2-5, so the J call may be wrong. CDR3 length: 13 amino acids. CDR1 and CDR2 (germline): SGHRS, YFSETQ. The CDR3 region has the DNA TGCGCCAGCGAGGAGGGGGCTGGAGAGACCCAGTACTTC. Translating gives CASEEGAGETQYF.

The chain links TRBV4-1 to TRBJ2-5, with D perhaps TRBD1 or TRBD2 (5 bases each). In germline, CDR1 is MGHRA, CDR2 YSYEKL. The V end lost 4 bases, the J end lost 0 bases, and 9 bases lay between the germline ends. This CDR3 contains 14 residues. The CDR3 loop is CASSPRGNQETQYF. For the CDR3, the DNA is TGCGCCAGCAGCCCCCGGGGCAACCAAGAGACCCAGTACTTC.

This chain links TRBV27 with TRBJ1-1, with D possibly TRBD1 on 5 matching bases. Germline V lookup: CDR1 MNHEY, CDR2 SMNVEV (reference sequence). The ends were cut back, 1 base at V and 4 bases at J, with 13 bases in the middle. CDR3 size: 15 residues. The CDR3 here is CASSLFGGSITEAFF. The DNA for the CDR3 is TGTGCCAGCAGTTTATTTGGGGGAAGTATCACTGAAGCTTTCTTT.

The J gene is TRBJ2-5, the V gene TRBV5-4; D is unclear. This CDR3 region has 14 residues. CDR1 and CDR2 (germline): SGHNT, YYREEE (reference sequence). Trimming left V 0 bases short and J 4 bases short, with 10 bases between. CDR3 residues: CASSLDKGTETQYF. As DNA, the CDR3 is TGTGCCAGCAGCTTGGATAAGGGAACAGAGACCCAGTACTTC.

This clonotype showed up just a few times. The V and J genes are TRBV6-2 or TRBV6-3 and TRBJ2-1; 8 bases line up with TRBD2. CDR3 length: 15 residues. The V segment lost 8 bases and the J segment 8 bases; nucleotides outside the gene matches: 14. Germline loops: CDR1 MNHEY, CDR2 SVGEGT. CDR3 sequence: CASGLGRGGSDEQFF. CDR3 DNA: TGTGCCAGCGGCCTGGGACGGGGGGGCAGCGATGAGCAGTTCTTC.

The DNA of the CDR3 is TGTGCCAGCAGCCAAGATGGGAGACAGACCGGGGCCAACGTCCTGACTTTC. This codes for CASSQDGRQTGANVLTF. The chain has TRBV4-2 and TRBJ2-6, with D possibly called TRBD1 or TRBD2 (5 bases each). The germline CDR1 and CDR2 sequences are LGHNA and YNFKEQ. There are 17 residues in the CDR3. Trimming took off 0 bases at V and 4 bases at J, with 13 bases between the two ends.